This TCR beta chain was obtained from a study of CD8 T cells in ankylosing spondylitis. Study-wide results and caveats: For ankylosing spondylitis blood, a TCR beta motif of seven to nine highly homologous variants appeared characteristic. The clones that were linked to disease were reported to be significantly enriched in matched synovial fluid samples from ankylosing spondylitis patients.

Trimming shortened V by 3 bases and J by 5 bases, and 11 bases separated the two germline ends. The CDR3 has 13 amino acids. CDR1 MNHEY and CDR2 SMNVEV come from the germline V gene (reference sequence). In regard to this clonotype: Its antigen remains unidentified.

TCRdb reanalysed the 5' RACE reads using MiXCR and keeps one entry per CDR3 protein. The data show some 85,000 distinct CDR3 sequences, approximately 9.6% seen once. The sample taken for sequencing was blood, either unsorted or a sorted T cell fraction (not recorded which). V usage is TRBV27 and J usage is TRBJ2-7; unclear D gene. The sequence was obtained from a male donor with ankylosing spondylitis. The CDR3 loop is CASSFGLGDEQYF. The DNA of the CDR3 is TGTGCCAGCAGTTTTGGGCTAGGAGACGAGCAGTACTTC.